This T cell receptor (beta chain) was sequenced for a study of T cell repertoires in cytomegalovirus infection. Study outcomes and limitations: Summed frequency of public TCR beta families distinguished CMV carriers with the relevant HLA.

TCRdb re-derived calls from the reads in MiXCR, one entry per CDR3 protein. The sample includes 150,000 to 200,000 distinct CDR3 sequences, approximately 15% seen only once; the top ten take 27%. As to this clonotype: Antigen unknown.

The source is a human donor in good health (CMV status not recorded). Some clones in this sample may be carry-over from other donors' samples. The specimen was PBMCs.

As DNA, the CDR3 is TGTGCCAGCAGTTACACCCCAAGAAATCAGCCCCAGCATTTT. Translation gives CASSYTPRNQPQHF. The chain links TRBV6-2 or TRBV6-3 to TRBJ1-5; D is uncertain. CDR3 size: 14 residues. Deletions cut 2 bases from V and 4 bases from J, with 9 bases between. In germline, CDR1 is MNHEY, CDR2 SVGEGT.